This T cell receptor (beta chain) is drawn from a study of Ad26.COV2.S vaccination and SARS-CoV-2 variants (dated by TCRdb to the early 2020s). Regarding the complete study: Vaccine-arm donors came from COV1001, a multicentre, randomized, double-blind, placebo-controlled phase I-IIa trial of Ad26.COV2.S in healthy adults. Ad26.COV2.S was given intramuscularly at 5x10^10 or 1x10^11 viral particles, as a single shot or as two shots 56 days apart. TCRbeta repertoire sequencing was used to assess the specificity and breadth of SARS-CoV-2-reactive T cell receptors after Ad26.COV2.S vaccination. The TCR-sequenced set comprised approximately 32 samples: some 20 Ad26.COV2.S vaccine recipients, 5 placebo recipients and 8 SARS-CoV-2 convalescent individuals. Trial participants were randomized into five groups of five, in which low-dose or high-dose Ad26.COV2.S was given once or twice, or placebo was given on both occasions. Investigators remained blinded to trial group allocation during experiments and outcome assessment. Broad study findings and their caveats: Comparable non-spike TCR breadth was observed between vaccine and placebo recipients, consistent with only spike being contained in the vaccine. Higher spike-specific TCR breadth was observed in Ad26.COV2.S recipients than in placebo recipients (P = 0.0014). Comparing responses between vaccine doses or regimens was not something the study was powered to do. The authors noted that total T cell responses may have been underestimated by the TCR breadth and depth analyses. After vaccination, spike-specific CD8+ and CD4+ T cell responses were reported to show substantial breadth.

The immunoSEQ Assay was the method used to sequence TCRbeta CDR3 regions. After extraction, genomic DNA underwent amplification by bias-controlled multiplex PCR, followed by high-throughput sequencing. In the source study's methods: To quantify the absolute abundance of each unique TCRbeta CDR3 region, sequences were collapsed and filtered. T cell fraction was estimated by normalizing TCRbeta template counts to usable DNA, which was measured by amplifying reference genes present in all nucleated cells. Repertoire TCRs were annotated as SARS-CoV-2-specific when V gene, CDR3 amino acid sequence and J gene were exactly matched to a known reactive TCR set. MIRA supplied the reference SARS-CoV-2 TCR set, which was filtered for enrichment in COVID-19-positive ImmuneCODE repertoires so that public or cross-reactive TCRs were removed. Using the MIRA antigens, annotated TCRs were further analysed by specific ORF or by position within an ORF. Depth was the summed frequency of annotated unique rearrangements, while breadth was defined as annotated unique rearrangements over total unique productive rearrangements. TCR breadth was compared between groups using two-sided Wilcoxon rank-sum tests. Not all clones reach the TCRdb copy of this immuneACCESS table, which keeps in-frame sequences only. Checked studies attribute under half of the gap to unresolved V genes and leave the rest unexplained. The DNA gave D and trimming, while V, J and clone size come from that table. The sample includes 350,000 to 450,000 clones, with around 92% observed a single time. The ten largest clones represent approximately 1.6% of the sample.

The treatment or condition label, as the study defines it: about 20 received Ad26.COV2.S at low or high dose, single or two shots; 5 received placebo; per-sample allocation not given. For vaccine and placebo recipients, the sequenced repertoires came from samples collected on day 63 after the first injection. Between 29 July and 7 August 2020, Cohort 1b enrolled about two dozen adults aged 18-55 years at one site in Boston, USA. Ad26.COV2.S was a replication-incompetent adenovirus type 26 vector that expressed a prefusion-stabilized SARS-CoV-2 spike protein derived from the original Wuhan strain. The germline V gene supplies CDR1 SNHLY and CDR2 FYNNEI. The CDR3 starts with the cysteine, ends with the phenylalanine, and has 16 residues. CDR3 DNA is the only sequence kept; it has 48 bases, read in frame from the first base. Trimming costs V 2 bases and J 5 bases, and their ends lie 18 bases apart.

In regard to this clone: What antigen it recognizes has not been identified. Base qualities are not provided; no much larger clone lies one nucleotide away.

The rearranged chain carries TRBV2 and TRBJ1-1; the D segment cannot be called with confidence. This receptor was identified in a person between 18 and 65 years old who received the Ad26.COV2.S COVID-19 vaccine or a placebo. The source material was peripheral blood, sampled in a trial of Ad26.COV2.S vaccine versus placebo. CDR3 reads: CASSESARRERTEAFF. The sequenced DNA is TGTGCCAGCAGTGAATCAGCTAGAAGGGAGCGGACTGAAGCTTTCTTT.